This T cell receptor (beta chain) was documented in a study of blood T cell repertoires in COVID-19. There are a few counts of this clone. Original handling: Estimates of nucleated cell counts were drawn from the amplification of reference gene primers. Repertoires were generated with immunoSEQ multiplex PCR, while TCRdb's copy carries only in-frame clones and drops some. V and J calls and clone size follow that table, whereas D and trimming were derived from the DNA. The sample shows 150,000 to 200,000 clones, around 80% of them seen only once. Participants' reported clinical history set cohort assignment. The study counted Cohort 3 donors as recovered given two negative PCRs, clearance, or symptom resolution. The clonotype originates from an older woman who had recovered from COVID-19. The sequencing sample was made of PBMCs or T cells enriched from blood (not recorded which).

For the CDR3, the DNA is TGTGCCAGCTCCCCGGAGGGGCGGTGGGGCACTGAAGCTTTCTTT. It codes for CASSPEGRWGTEAFF. The chain joins TRBV3-1 (or the pseudogene TRBV3-2) to TRBJ1-1; the D gene is possibly TRBD1 (5 bases). There are 15 residues in the CDR3. Trimming shortened V by 8 bases and J by 4 bases, and 20 bases separated the two germline ends. The germline gives CDR1 LGHDT, CDR2 YNNKEL (reference sequence).